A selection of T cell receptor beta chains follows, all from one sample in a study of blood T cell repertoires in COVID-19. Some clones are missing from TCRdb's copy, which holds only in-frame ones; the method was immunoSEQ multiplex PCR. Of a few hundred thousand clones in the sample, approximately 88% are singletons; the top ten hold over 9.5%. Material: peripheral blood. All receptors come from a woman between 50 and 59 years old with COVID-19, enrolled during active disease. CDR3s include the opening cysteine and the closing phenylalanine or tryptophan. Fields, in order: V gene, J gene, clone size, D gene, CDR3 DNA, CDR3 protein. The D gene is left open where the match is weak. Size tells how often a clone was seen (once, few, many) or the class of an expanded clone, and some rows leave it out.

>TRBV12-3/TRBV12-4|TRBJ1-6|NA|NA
TGTGCCAGCAGTTTAGGGGGGGCACCCCTCCACTTT
CASSLGGAPLHF
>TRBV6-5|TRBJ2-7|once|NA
TGTGCCATAGGGGGACGGGGTTACGACGAGCAGTACTTC
CAIGGRGYDEQYF
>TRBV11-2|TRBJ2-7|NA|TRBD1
TGTGCCAGCAGCTGGGACAGGGTAACCTACGAGCAGTACTTC
CASSWDRVTYEQYF
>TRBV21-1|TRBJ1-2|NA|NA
TGTGCCAGCAGCCATAACCTTGGGAAGGGGGAGAACTATGGCTACACCTTC
CASSHNLGKGENYGYTF
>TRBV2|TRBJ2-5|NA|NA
TGTGCCAGCACCCTCAGTAGCCGGGTGGACCAGTACTTC
CASTLSSRVDQYF
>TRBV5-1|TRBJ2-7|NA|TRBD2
TGCGCCAGCAGCTTGGAAGCGGGGCCCTACGAGCAGTACTTC
CASSLEAGPYEQYF
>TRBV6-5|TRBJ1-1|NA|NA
TGTGCCAGCAGTCGCGGGTCGAACACTGAAGCTTTCTTT
CASSRGSNTEAFF
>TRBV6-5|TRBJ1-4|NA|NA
TGTGCCAGCAGTTATTTCCACGGGAGTGAAAAACTGTTTTTT
CASSYFHGSEKLFF
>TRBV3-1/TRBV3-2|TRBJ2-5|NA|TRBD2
TGTGCCAGCAGCCCGCCGACTAGCGGGGGGGGCGAGACCCAGTACTTC
CASSPPTSGGGETQYF
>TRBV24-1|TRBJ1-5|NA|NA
TGTGCCACCGGTGGACAGATTAGAAGCAATCAGCCCCAGCATTTT
CATGGQIRSNQPQHF
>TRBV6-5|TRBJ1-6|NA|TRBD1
TGTGCCAGCAGTTACCCGCCGACAGGGGGCTCACCCCTCCACTTT
CASSYPPTGGSPLHF
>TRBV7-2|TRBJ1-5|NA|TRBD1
TGTGCCAGCAGCAACCCGACAGGGAAGAGGGGGGAGCCCCAGCATTTT
CASSNPTGKRGEPQHF
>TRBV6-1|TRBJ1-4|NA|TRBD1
TGTGCCAGCGGTGAGACAGGGACTAATGAAAAACTGTTTTTT
CASGETGTNEKLFF
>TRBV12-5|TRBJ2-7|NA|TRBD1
TGTGCTAGTGGTTTGGTCTTACAGGGGATGAACGAGCAGTACTTC
CASGLVLQGMNEQYF
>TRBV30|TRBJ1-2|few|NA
TGTGCCTGGACTCAGCGGAATGCAGGGGTTCGAGGCTACACCTTC
CAWTQRNAGVRGYTF
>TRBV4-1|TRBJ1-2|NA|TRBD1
TGCGCCAGCAGCCATGCGGGGGGTGACAGGGTAGGAGATGGCTACACCTTC
CASSHAGGDRVGDGYTF
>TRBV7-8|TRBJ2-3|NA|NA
TGTGCCAGCAGCTTAGTCGAGGCGCGGGATACGCAGTATTTT
CASSLVEARDTQYF
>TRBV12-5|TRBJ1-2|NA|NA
TGTGCTAGTGGGGAGTGGGGCCTTAACTATGGCTACACCTTC
CASGEWGLNYGYTF
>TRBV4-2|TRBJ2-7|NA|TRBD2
TGTGCCAGCAGCCAACGTTACATGGGACTAGCGGGGGGTCCGGGAAGGGACGAGCAGTACTTC
CASSQRYMGLAGGPGRDEQYF
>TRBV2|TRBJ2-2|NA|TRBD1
TGTGCCAGCAGCGGGACAGGGGTGGCCGGGGAGCTGTTTTTT
CASSGTGVAGELFF
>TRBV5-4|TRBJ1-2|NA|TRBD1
TGTGCCAGCAGCTTGGTAAGGCAGTCTCTGCAGGGGGCGAAAGGCTACACCTTC
CASSLVRQSLQGAKGYTF
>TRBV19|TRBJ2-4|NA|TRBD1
TGTGCCAGTAGTACCGGGACAGGGGACCCCTTAGCCAAAAACATTCAGTACTTC
CASSTGTGDPLAKNIQYF
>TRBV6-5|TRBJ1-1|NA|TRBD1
TGTGCCAGTTTCGGACAGGGATTAGCTTTCTTT
CASFGQGLAFF
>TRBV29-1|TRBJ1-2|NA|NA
TGCAGCGACAAAGACGGGGGCTATGGCTACACCTTC
CSDKDGGYGYTF
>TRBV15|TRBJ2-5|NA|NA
TGTGCCACCAGCAGAGATCATGAGACCCAGTACTTC
CATSRDHETQYF
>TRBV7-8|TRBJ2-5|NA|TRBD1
TGTGCCAGCAGCTTAGTTGGGACAGGGGGGGTTGAGACCCAGTACTTC
CASSLVGTGGVETQYF